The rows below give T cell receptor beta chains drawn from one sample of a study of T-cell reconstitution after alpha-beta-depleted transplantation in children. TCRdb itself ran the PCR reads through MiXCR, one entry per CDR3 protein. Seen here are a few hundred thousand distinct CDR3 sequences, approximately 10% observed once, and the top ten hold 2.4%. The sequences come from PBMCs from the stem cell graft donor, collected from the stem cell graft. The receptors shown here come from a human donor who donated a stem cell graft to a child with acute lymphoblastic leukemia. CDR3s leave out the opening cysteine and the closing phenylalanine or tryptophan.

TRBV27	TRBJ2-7	ASSFSSGHLNYEQY
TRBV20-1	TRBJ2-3	SARPEMGTDTQY
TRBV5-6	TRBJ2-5	ASSLGTGVSETQY
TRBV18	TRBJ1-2	ASSPSGGGNYGYT
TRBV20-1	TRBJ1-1	SASLGTGAEAF
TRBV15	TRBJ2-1	ATSIFSRAGNEQF
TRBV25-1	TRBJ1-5	ASKQTGTDQPQH
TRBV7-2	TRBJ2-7	ASSSRTSGLSYEQY
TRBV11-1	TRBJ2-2	ASSSTSNSGRAWNTGELF
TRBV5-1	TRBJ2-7	ASTKGTGLYEQY
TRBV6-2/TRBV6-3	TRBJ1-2	ASSYSGGTNGYT
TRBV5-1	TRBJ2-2	ASSLATGGNTGELF
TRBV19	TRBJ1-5	ASSIDPQRSNQPQH
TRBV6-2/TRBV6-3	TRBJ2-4	ASSYSRLGPSYLAKNIQY
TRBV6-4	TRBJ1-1	ASRRTVNTEAF
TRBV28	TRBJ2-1	ASTDGTGHHNEQF
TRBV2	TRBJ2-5	ASRGLAGYQETQY
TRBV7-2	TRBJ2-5	ASSLGGTPEETQY
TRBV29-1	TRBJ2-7	SVRDTATYEQY
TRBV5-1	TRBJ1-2	ASSLAGGAYGYT
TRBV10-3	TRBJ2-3	AISGPSTDTQY
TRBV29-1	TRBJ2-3	SVNGAQGCTDTQY
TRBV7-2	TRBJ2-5	ASSPGGGGKETQY
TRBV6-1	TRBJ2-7	ASSRGTSYEQY
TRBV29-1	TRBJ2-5	SVELAGGSQETQY
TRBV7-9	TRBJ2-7	ASSPSGYSSYEQY
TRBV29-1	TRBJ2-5	SVDFAAGDQETQY
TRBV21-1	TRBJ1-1	ASSGRDGDHTEAF
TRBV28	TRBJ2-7	ASSTGQGKSYEQY
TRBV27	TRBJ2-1	ASCRAGGGYNEQF
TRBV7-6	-	ASSSLAGDTDTQH
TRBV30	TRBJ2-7	AWSWRGLADYEQY
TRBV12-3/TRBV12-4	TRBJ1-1	ASSFRARVTEAF
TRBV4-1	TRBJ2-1	ASRHGNEQF
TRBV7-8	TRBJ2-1	ASSLTTGFSYNEQF
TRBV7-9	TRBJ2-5	ASSLGGDQY
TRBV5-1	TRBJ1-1	ASSLEGRAEAF
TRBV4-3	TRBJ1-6	ASSQEVQGSSYNSPLH
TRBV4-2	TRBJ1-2	ASSQSTGLYGYT
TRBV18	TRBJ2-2	ASSPPVGHANTGELF
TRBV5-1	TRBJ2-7	ASSLDPLAGYEQY
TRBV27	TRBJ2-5	ASSPRYKAYEGETQY
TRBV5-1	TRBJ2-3	ASSFLGRIPTDTQY
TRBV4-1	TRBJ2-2	ASSQAPKFAGELF
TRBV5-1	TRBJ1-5	ASSVTVNQPQH